This T cell receptor (beta chain) was observed in a study of shared clonotypes between healthy human individuals. The overall study: The plates for each donor numbered three CD4 naive, three CD4 memory, two CD8 naive and one CD8 memory. General study points: The diversity represented, both genetic and in exposure history, was limited by few donors. Compared with clonotypes that all four donors shared, non-shared clonotypes had lower generation probabilities.

A remark on this clone: The antigen is not known.

With 3 bases clipped from V and 3 bases from J, the junction kept 8 bases outside the gene matches. The CDR3 runs 16 residues. Germline V gene lookup returns CDR1 SGHDN and CDR2 FVKESK. Naive CD8 populations comprised CD45RO-negative cells positively selected for CCR7, excluding terminally differentiated effector memory CD45RA+ cells. Donors comprised healthy HIV-negative adults lacking recent acute infections or vaccinations. Produced via immunoSEQ multiplex PCR; TCRdb's table is partial and in-frame only. Among about 2 million clones listed, about 95% were seen once. Sequencing was carried out using naive CD8+ T cells sorted from blood. The TCR was taken from a man in his late teens or twenties in good health. The chain uses TRBV14 and TRBJ2-7; 10 nucleotides align to TRBD2. CDR3 protein: CASSHTLAGEHYEQYF. CDR3 bases: TGTGCCAGCAGCCACACCCTAGCGGGAGAACACTACGAGCAGTACTTC.